Listed below are T cell receptor beta chains from one sample, sequenced in a study of OX40 agonist ivuxolimab in advanced cancers. Profiled with immunoSEQ multiplex PCR; TCRdb holds only in-frame clones, not every one. The table lists 80,000 to 100,000 clones, roughly 94% of them singletons. The material sequenced was CD4+ or CD8+ T cells sorted from blood, taken in a trial of the OX40 agonist ivuxolimab. All receptors derive from an adult with an advanced solid tumor such as melanoma, head and neck, liver or kidney cancer. The CDR3 runs from the conserved cysteine through the conserved F or W. The D gene is left open where the match is weak. The size entry is marked missing in some rows and otherwise reads once, few, many or a size class.

d_call,j_call,clone_size,v_call,cdr3_aa,cdr3_nt
NA,TRBJ1-2,NA,TRBV28,CASSLAGVYGYTF,TGTGCCAGCAGTTTAGCGGGGGTATATGGCTACACCTTC
TRBD1,TRBJ1-5,NA,TRBV28,CASSFWDRGRVSNQPQHF,TGTGCCAGCAGTTTTTGGGACAGGGGAAGGGTTAGCAATCAGCCCCAGCATTTT
TRBD2,TRBJ2-3,NA,TRBV10-2,CASSSGGVRQYF,TGCGCCAGCAGCAGCGGGGGGGTACGGCAGTATTTT
NA,TRBJ2-1,NA,TRBV5-1,CASSADSSYNEQFF,TGCGCCAGCAGCGCGGACTCGTCCTACAATGAGCAGTTCTTC
TRBD1,TRBJ1-3,NA,TRBV19,CASSIVQGARGNTIYF,TGTGCCAGTAGTATCGTACAGGGGGCGCGGGGAAACACCATATATTTT
NA,TRBJ2-1,NA,TRBV19,CASSRSSYNEQFF,TGTGCCAGCTCGAGGTCCTCCTACAATGAGCAGTTCTTC
TRBD1,TRBJ1-2,NA,TRBV11-2,CASSLGRGRGGNYGYTF,TGTGCCAGCAGCTTAGGAAGGGGGCGCGGAGGCAACTATGGCTACACCTTC
NA,TRBJ2-2,NA,TRBV10-2,CASSGGANTGELFF,TGCGCCAGCAGTGGGGGGGCGAACACCGGGGAGCTGTTTTTT
NA,TRBJ1-5,NA,TRBV19,CASSIEGSVTNQPQHF,TGTGCCAGTAGTATAGAGGGGTCAGTAACCAATCAGCCCCAGCATTTT
NA,TRBJ2-6,NA,TRBV7-2,CASSLRSSGANVLTF,TGTGCCAGCAGCCTCCGAAGCTCTGGGGCCAACGTCCTGACTTTC
TRBD1,TRBJ1-2,NA,TRBV10-3,CAISARNTGGTYNYGYTF,TGTGCCATCAGTGCCCGTAATACAGGGGGAACTTATAACTATGGCTACACCTTC
TRBD1,TRBJ1-2,NA,TRBV4-3,CASSRQGTGPEFSQNYGYTF,TGCGCCAGCAGCCGACAAGGGACAGGGCCCGAGTTCTCCCAGAACTATGGCTACACCTTC
NA,TRBJ1-5,NA,TRBV28,CASRLRDQPQHF,TGTGCCAGCAGGTTGAGGGACCAGCCCCAGCATTTT
TRBD1,TRBJ2-6,NA,TRBV9,CASSPSPGTGAGANVLTF,TGTGCCAGCAGCCCAAGTCCCGGGACAGGGGCCGGGGCCAACGTCCTGACTTTC
NA,TRBJ2-1,once,TRBV5-4,CASSLLSPLGLRNEQFF,TGTGCCAGCAGCTTGCTGAGCCCCCTAGGTTTGAGGAATGAGCAGTTCTTC
TRBD1,TRBJ2-5,NA,TRBV5-4,CASSLGTGERETQYF,TGTGCCAGCAGCTTGGGGACAGGGGAGAGAGAGACCCAGTACTTC
TRBD2,TRBJ2-1,NA,TRBV7-2,CASSLEAGNEQFF,TGTGCCAGCAGCTTAGAAGCGGGGAATGAGCAGTTCTTC
NA,TRBJ2-5,NA,TRBV11-2,CASSPTTETQYF,TGTGCCAGCAGCCCAACTACAGAGACCCAGTACTTC
TRBD1,TRBJ2-7,NA,TRBV6-6,CACNRGRGPYEQYF,TGTGCCTGTAACAGGGGGCGGGGTCCCTACGAGCAGTACTTC
NA,TRBJ1-2,once,TRBV7-9,CASSPIGIYTF,TGTGCCAGCAGCCCTATTGGAATCTACACCTTC
NA,TRBJ1-4,NA,TRBV5-8,CASNGGRYEKLFF,TGTGCCAGCAATGGGGGCCGTTATGAAAAACTGTTTTTT
NA,TRBJ2-5,NA,TRBV9,CASSGGYQETQYF,TGTGCCAGCAGCGGGGGGTACCAAGAGACCCAGTACTTC
TRBD1,TRBJ2-5,NA,TRBV6-6,CAIRQGSQPRETQYF,TGTGCCATAAGACAGGGGTCACAGCCCCGAGAGACCCAGTACTTC
NA,TRBJ2-7,NA,TRBV19,CASSPPNSPLPYEQYF,TGTGCCAGTAGCCCCCCGAACAGCCCTCTTCCCTACGAGCAGTACTTC
NA,TRBJ2-5,NA,TRBV5-1,CASSPEPAGETQYF,TGCGCCAGCAGTCCAGAGCCGGCCGGGGAGACCCAGTACTTC
NA,TRBJ1-1,NA,TRBV6-5,CASRSGATEAFF,TGTGCCAGCAGGTCAGGGGCCACTGAAGCTTTCTTT
TRBD1,TRBJ1-4,NA,TRBV14,CASSGGTVEEKLFF,TGTGCCAGCAGCGGCGGGACAGTTGAGGAAAAACTGTTTTTT
NA,TRBJ1-1,NA,TRBV19,CASSMGVITEAFF,TGTGCCAGTAGTATGGGGGTTATCACTGAAGCTTTCTTT
NA,TRBJ1-1,NA,TRBV5-1,CASSWGRNTEAFF,TGCGCCAGCAGCTGGGGCAGAAACACTGAAGCTTTCTTT